The subject of this entry is one TCR beta chain. This sample was taken from a study of blood T cell repertoires in COVID-19. For the study at large: Sample material is recorded as cDNA or gDNA derived from T cells, B-cell-depleted T cells, or PBMCs.

The germline CDR1 and CDR2 sequences are LNHDA and SQIVND (reference sequence). This CDR3 region has 14 residues. V dropped 3 bases and J dropped 5 bases, with 13 bases sitting between them. TCRdb's copy holds only in-frame clones and misses some; the assay was immunoSEQ multiplex PCR. Of 99,000 or so clones listed, about 79% are singletons. V usage is TRBV19 and J usage is TRBJ2-5; TRBD1 might be the D (6 bases). This sequence originates from a woman of 80 years or more with active or convalescent COVID-19. Specimen: peripheral blood. The chain's CDR3 is CASSMVTGSETQYF. The CDR3 coding sequence is TGTGCCAGTAGTATGGTTACAGGGTCGGAGACCCAGTACTTC.